This paragraph covers one T cell receptor (beta chain) sequence. The data were taken from a study of blood T cell repertoires in COVID-19. Study as a whole: There were acute and convalescent COVID-19 samples, and they came from the United States, Italy and Spain. T cells, B-cell-depleted T cells, or PBMCs provided the cDNA or gDNA that served as material.

Under the authors' procedure: Reference gene primer amplification gave nucleated cell count estimates. Generated by immunoSEQ multiplex PCR, the TCRdb table keeps only in-frame clones and is missing some. V and J calls and clone size are copied from that table; D and trimming were computed from the DNA. The sample has fewer than 200,000 clones, around 85% seen once. Unmatched junction bases numbered 6, after V lost 4 bases and J lost 2 bases. CDR1 SGHRS and CDR2 YFSETQ come from the germline V gene. This CDR3 is 16 amino acids long. The sequencing sample was made of peripheral blood. The TCR was taken from a woman in her fifties or sixties with acute or convalescent COVID-19. J is TRBJ2-2 and V is TRBV5-1; 9 bases are a match to TRBD1. The CDR3 nucleotides read TGCGCCAGCAGCCACGGACAGGGGACCAACACCGGGGAGCTGTTTTTT. Residues: CASSHGQGTNTGELFF. Full variable domain (outside the CDR3, taken from reference TRBV5-1 and TRBJ2-2): KAGVTQTPRYLIKTRGQQVTLSCSPISGHRSVSWYQQTPGQGLQFLFEYFSETQRNKGNFPGRFSGRQFSNSRSEMNVSTLELGDSALYLCASSHGQGTNTGELFFGEGSRLTVL.